A few counts support the clone carrying this T cell receptor (beta chain). Its antigen is undetermined. A multiplex PCR was run with 60 Vbeta primers and 13 Jbeta primers. Sequencing was performed with immunoSEQ multiplex PCR; in TCRdb, only in-frame clones are kept and a portion is missing. The sample lists about 130,000 clones, about 72% seen once, with approximately 1.5% in the top ten. This sample was included in a study of cytomegalovirus exposure and HLA in healthy donors. The CDR3 is 13 residues long. V was shortened by 10 bases and J by 4 bases, with 13 bases between the two germline ends. Germline-derived CDR1 and CDR2 are MRHNA and SNTAGT. Findings and limits, study-wide: Sequencing likely produced, as an artifact, a cluster of highly shared sequence variants. In a later analysis, productive TCRs from donors in an Asian-associated ancestry cluster reportedly carried fewer N-insertions than the cohort mean. In vitro work confirmed that three CMV-associated chains recognize CMV antigens. Later on, analysis showed that most CMV-associated TCR beta chains appeared to be HLA-restricted.

The V gene is TRBV6-4, the J gene TRBJ2-2, with unresolved D. The sequenced material came from PBMCs. This clonotype was obtained from a man aged 25-45 years in good health and CMV-seropositive. CDR3 DNA sequence: TGTGCCACCCGAGCAGGCTCCACCGGGGAGCTGTTTTTT. Translating gives CATRAGSTGELFF.